Presented here are 5 T cell receptor beta chains from one specimen sequenced in a study of blood T cell repertoires in COVID-19. The method was immunoSEQ multiplex PCR; TCRdb's version includes in-frame clones alone and lacks a portion of them. The table records about 320,000 clones, about 87% of them present only once. The sequenced sample consisted of peripheral blood. These receptors were obtained from a woman in her twenties or thirties with COVID-19, enrolled during active disease.

This clone was picked up one time. The rearrangement uses TRBV9 and TRBJ1-2, with 11 positions matching TRBD1. The germline V gene has CDR1 SGDLS and CDR2 YYNGEE. The V segment lost 3 bases and the J segment 2 bases; nucleotides outside the gene matches: 9. The CDR3 loop spans 17 amino acids. Written as DNA, the CDR3 is TGTGCCAGCAGCGGAGAGGACAGGGGGCCCTTCAACTATGGCTACACCTTC. Residues: CASSGEDRGPFNYGYTF. The whole variable domain, filled in from reference TRBV9 and TRBJ1-2, reads DSGVTQTPKHLITATGQRVTLRCSPRSGDLSVYWYQQSLDQGLQFLIQYYNGEERAKGNILERFSAQQFPDLHSELNLSSLELGDSALYFCASSGEDRGPFNYGYTFGSGTRLTVV.

The chain links TRBV7-8 to TRBJ2-7; 9 bases are shared with TRBD1. V shed 2 bases, J shed 6 bases, and the junction held 2 bases outside the gene matches. Per germline, CDR1 SGHVS and CDR2 FQNEAQ. CDR3 size: 13 residues. CDR3 residues: CASSLNRGLEQYF. The CDR3 region has the DNA TGTGCCAGCAGCTTAAACAGGGGGCTCGAGCAGTACTTC.

The chain recombines TRBV12-3 or TRBV12-4 with TRBJ1-5; TRBD1 is a possible D gene (5 bases). The CDR3 runs 13 residues. V shed 4 bases and J shed 4 bases, with 8 bases lying between them. CDR3 amino acids: CASSYDSNQPQHF. The CDR3 nucleotides are TGTGCCAGCAGTTATGACAGTAATCAGCCCCAGCATTTT.

The rearrangement links TRBV11-3 to TRBJ2-2; D is ambiguous. Trimming stripped 4 bases from V and 6 bases from J, with 9 bases between. The CDR3 is made up of 13 amino acids. Germline values: CDR1 SGHNT, CDR2 YENEEA. The CDR3 is CASSSHDSGELFF. The CDR3 DNA reads TGTGCCAGCAGCTCCCACGACTCCGGGGAGCTGTTTTTT.

Turning to this clone: Other DNA variants within this sample encode the same CDR3. This rearrangement joins TRBV19 to TRBJ2-3; perhaps TRBD2 as D (6 bases). V shed 8 bases and J shed 4 bases, with 16 bases lying between them. Germline assignment: CDR1 LNHDA and CDR2 SQIVND (reference sequence). This CDR3 contains 14 residues. The DNA for the CDR3 is TGTGCCAGTCGCCGGGGAGGCCCTCCAGATACGCAGTATTTT. Translated: CASRRGGPPDTQYF. Full variable domain (remainder filled in from reference TRBV19 and TRBJ2-3): DGGITQSPKYLFRKEGQNVTLSCEQNLNHDAMYWYRQDPGQGLRLIYYSQIVNDFQKGDIAEGYSVSREKKESFPLTVTSAQKNPTAFYLCASRRGGPPDTQYFGPGTRLTVL.